A single sample gave rise to the 29 T cell receptor beta chains below, sequenced in a study of T cell responses to AZD1222 COVID-19 vaccine (dated by TCRdb to the early 2020s). The library was built by means of the immunoSEQ multiplex PCR assay. This immuneACCESS table, as held by TCRdb, lists in-frame sequences with V and J called but not all clones. Of the missing ones, under half trace to an unresolved V gene in checked studies; the others have no known cause. The sample has tens of thousands of clones on record, over 75% of them singletons. Of the sample, 11% falls within the top ten clones. In the paper's terms, the time point label means: baseline before first vaccination. The specimen was peripheral blood, collected on day 0 of AZD1222 vaccination. The receptors stem from an adult in good health.

The J gene is TRBJ2-2, the V gene TRBV2, with TRBD2 as a possible D gene (6 bases). The CDR3 is 14 residues long. Germline V gene lookup returns CDR1 SNHLY and CDR2 FYNNEI. V lost 6 bases to trimming and J lost 1 base, with 9 bases between them. DNA for the CDR3: TGTGCCAGCAGAGCGGGTATGAACACCGGGGAGCTGTTTTTT. This sequence encodes CASRAGMNTGELFF.

This chain joins TRBV18 and TRBJ2-1, with D possibly matching TRBD2 (6 bases). The V gene lost 3 bases and the J gene lost 13 bases, with 16 bases spanning the gap. Germline V gives CDR1 KGHSH, CDR2 LQKENI. The CDR3 is made up of 13 amino acids. The CDR3 nucleotides are TGTGCCAGCTCACCGCCGGATCGGGGGACTCAGTTCTTC. Amino acids: CASSPPDRGTQFF.

The chain has TRBV6-1 and TRBJ2-7, with D uncertain. V dropped 1 base and J dropped 6 bases, with 10 bases sitting between them. Germline V gene data show CDR1 as MNHNS and CDR2 as SASEGT. The CDR3 is 13 residues long. CDR3 sequence: CASSEVGSLEQYV. The DNA of the CDR3 is TGTGCCAGCAGTGAAGTCGGGTCCCTCGAGCAGTACGTC.

The chain combines TRBV5-1 with TRBJ2-3, with a tentative D call TRBD2 (6 bases). Trimming pared 4 bases from V and 2 bases from J, leaving 26 bases between. The CDR3 sequence is 19 residues long. Per the germline V gene, CDR1 is SGHRS and CDR2 is YFSETQ. The CDR3 DNA reads TGCGCCAGCAGCCCAAGGGTTCTTAGTGGCGGGGTATTCACAGATACGCAGTATTTT. It translates to CASSPRVLSGGVFTDTQYF. Combining the CDR3 with reference TRBV5-1 and TRBJ2-3 gives the whole variable domain KAGVTQTPRYLIKTRGQQVTLSCSPISGHRSVSWYQQTPGQGLQFLFEYFSETQRNKGNFPGRFSGRQFSNSRSEMNVSTLELGDSALYLCASSPRVLSGGVFTDTQYFGPGTRLTVL.

The rearrangement joins TRBV3-1 (or the pseudogene TRBV3-2) to TRBJ2-1; TRBD2 is a possible D gene (7 bases). CDR1 and CDR2 (germline): LGHDT, YNNKEL (reference sequence). This CDR3 comprises 15 residues. Trimming shortened V by 1 base and J by 7 bases, and 14 bases separated the two germline ends. The CDR3 protein is CASSQGGGPRNEQFF. CDR3 nucleotide sequence: TGTGCCAGCAGCCAAGGGGGGGGCCCGAGGAATGAGCAGTTCTTC.

This chain joins TRBV19 and TRBJ2-5; 7 nucleotides match TRBD2. Looked up from germline, CDR1 is LNHDA and CDR2 is SQIVND (reference sequence). Unmatched junction bases numbered 4, after V lost 5 bases and J lost 4 bases. CDR3 length equals 13 residues. CDR3 bases: TGTGCCAGTAGTGTGGGAGGGAGAGAGACCCAGTACTTC. Amino acids: CASSVGGRETQYF. The variable domain in full, with the rest retrieved from reference TRBV19 and TRBJ2-5, is DGGITQSPKYLFRKEGQNVTLSCEQNLNHDAMYWYRQDPGQGLRLIYYSQIVNDFQKGDIAEGYSVSREKKESFPLTVTSAQKNPTAFYLCASSVGGRETQYFGPGTRLLVL.

This chain uses TRBV5-5 with TRBJ1-1; a possible D gene is TRBD1 (6 bases). The CDR3 runs 14 residues. Germline assignment: CDR1 SGHKS and CDR2 YYEKEE (reference sequence). Trimming pared 5 bases from V and 0 bases from J, leaving 11 bases between. CDR3 loop: CASSLQGMNTEAFF. CDR3 bases: TGTGCCAGCAGTCTACAGGGAATGAACACTGAAGCTTTCTTT.

This chain links TRBV2 with TRBJ1-6, with no clear D. The CDR3 is made up of 13 amino acids. Germline-derived CDR1 and CDR2 are SNHLY and FYNNEI. Trimming stripped 6 bases from V and 7 bases from J, with 10 bases between. CDR3: CASSLSENSPLHF. The CDR3 DNA reads TGTGCCAGCAGCCTGTCAGAGAATTCACCCCTCCACTTT.

The sample holds a few counts of this clone. The V and J genes are TRBV7-2 and TRBJ2-5, with 12 nucleotides matching TRBD2. From germline, CDR1 is SGHTA and CDR2 FQGNSA. This CDR3 contains 16 residues. V lost 6 bases, J lost 1 base, and 6 bases stayed unmatched. This CDR3 reads CASSHGLAGPQETQYF. The CDR3 bases are TGTGCCAGCAGTCATGGACTAGCGGGACCCCAAGAGACCCAGTACTTC.

This clone has only a few counts. In DNA, the CDR3 is TGTGCCAGCACTTGGACAGACGTCGATAATTCACCCCTCCACTTT. Its translation: CASTWTDVDNSPLHF. The chain has TRBV2 and TRBJ1-6; tentatively, D is TRBD1 (6 bases). This CDR3 is built from 15 residues. CDR1 SNHLY and CDR2 FYNNEI come from the germline V gene. Trimming left V 7 bases short and J 5 bases short, with 15 bases between. Looking up the rest from reference TRBV2 and TRBJ1-6 gives the full variable domain: EPEVTQTPSHQVTQMGQEVILRCVPISNHLYFYWYRQILGQKVEFLVSFYNNEISEKSEIFDDQFSVERPDGSNFTLKIRSTKLEDSAMYFCASTWTDVDNSPLHFGNGTRLTVT.

Here the CDR3 DNA reads TGTGCCAGCAGTAACAGGGACAGGGCAAACGAAAAACTGTTTTTT. As protein: CASSNRDRANEKLFF. The chain carries TRBV25-1 and TRBJ1-4; 9 bases match TRBD1. The V gene's germline CDR1 is MGHDK and CDR2 SYGVNS. The J segment lost 8 bases and the V segment lost 5 bases, leaving 9 bases of the junction unmatched. This CDR3 has 15 residues.

Written as DNA, the CDR3 is TGTGCCAGCACCCTTGGTACTAGCGGGTTCACAGATACGCAGTATTTT. Encoded protein: CASTLGTSGFTDTQYF. The rearrangement links TRBV5-5 to TRBJ2-3, with 9 bases that match TRBD2. Germline V gene lookup returns CDR1 SGHKS and CDR2 YYEKEE (reference sequence). The J segment lost 2 bases and the V segment lost 6 bases, leaving 10 bases of the junction unmatched. This CDR3 is 16 amino acids long.

V is TRBV6-5 and J is TRBJ1-6, with a weak D call TRBD1 (6 bases). The V end lost 11 bases, the J end lost 0 bases, and 11 bases lay between the germline ends. The CDR3 has 14 amino acids. Germline CDR1 and CDR2: MNHEY and SVGAGI. Here the CDR3 DNA reads TGTGCCGGAGGGGGGCGCTCCTATAATTCACCCCTCCACTTT. Protein sequence: CAGGGRSYNSPLHF.

This clone has a count of ten or more. V usage is TRBV5-1 and J usage is TRBJ2-7; no clear D. V lost 7 bases and J 1 base, leaving 15 bases between the germline ends. Germline V gives CDR1 SGHRS, CDR2 YFSETQ. The CDR3 is 14 residues long. CDR3 residues: CASADAPISYEQYF. CDR3 DNA sequence: TGCGCCAGCGCCGATGCACCTATATCCTACGAGCAGTACTTC.

J is TRBJ1-2 and V is TRBV6-6; D unclear. Germline V gene sequence: CDR1 MNHNY, CDR2 SVGAGI (reference sequence). The CDR3 spans 13 residues. The ends were cut back, 4 bases at V and 2 bases at J, with 8 bases in the middle. This CDR3 reads CASSLTENYGYTF. CDR3 DNA sequence: TGTGCCAGCAGTTTGACGGAGAACTATGGCTACACCTTC.

The rearrangement uses TRBV18 and TRBJ2-2; 13 bases fit TRBD2. This CDR3 has 17 amino acids. From germline, CDR1 is KGHSH and CDR2 LQKENI. The trim removed 3 bases at V and 1 base at J, leaving 2 bases unmatched. The CDR3, as DNA: TGTGCCAGCTCACCTTGGACTAGCGGGAGGAACACCGGGGAGCTGTTTTTT. Translated, it gives CASSPWTSGRNTGELFF.

The rearrangement uses TRBV7-5 and TRBJ1-6. TRBV7-5 is a listed pseudogene. This CDR3 is 14 amino acids long. CDR3 DNA sequence: TGTGTCAGAAGCCGCTACCAGAGCAATTCACCCCTCCACTTT. Translated: CVRSRYQSNSPLHF.

The V call is TRBV7-7, the J call TRBJ2-1; possible D gene TRBD2, 5 bases. CDR1 and CDR2 (germline): SSHAT, FNYEAQ (reference sequence). Trimming took off 5 bases at V and 5 bases at J, with 10 bases between the two ends. This CDR3 is built from 13 residues. CDR3: CASSLDSNNEQFF. The CDR3 nucleotides are TGTGCCAGCAGCCTGGACTCAAACAATGAGCAGTTCTTC.

The chain uses TRBV19 and TRBJ2-1; possible D gene TRBD1, 6 bases. Deletions cut 7 bases from V and 0 bases from J, with 7 bases between. Per the germline V gene, CDR1 is LNHDA and CDR2 is SQIVND (reference sequence). CDR3 length equals 13 residues. The CDR3 reads CASKGVSYNEQFF. CDR3 DNA sequence: TGTGCCAGTAAGGGGGTCTCCTACAATGAGCAGTTCTTC. The complete variable domain, with remaining parts taken from reference TRBV19 and TRBJ2-1, reads DGGITQSPKYLFRKEGQNVTLSCEQNLNHDAMYWYRQDPGQGLRLIYYSQIVNDFQKGDIAEGYSVSREKKESFPLTVTSAQKNPTAFYLCASKGVSYNEQFFGPGTRLTVL.

V gene TRBV3-1 (or the pseudogene TRBV3-2) combines with J gene TRBJ1-2; D is perhaps TRBD1 (6 bases). The CDR3 extends over 13 amino acids. The germline gives CDR1 LGHDT, CDR2 YNNKEL (reference sequence). V shed 4 bases and J shed 5 bases, with 11 bases lying between them. The chain's CDR3 is CASSRRGEYGYTF. DNA for the CDR3: TGTGCCAGCAGCCGCAGGGGCGAGTATGGCTACACCTTC.

The chain joins TRBV5-1 to TRBJ2-1, with 8 bases lining up with TRBD2. In germline, CDR1 is SGHRS, CDR2 YFSETQ. V shed 4 bases and J 6 bases; nucleotides not matched to a gene: 9. The CDR3 extends over 15 amino acids. The chain's CDR3 is CASSPQREPGNEQFF. The CDR3 DNA follows: TGCGCCAGCAGCCCACAGCGGGAGCCGGGCAATGAGCAGTTCTTC.

CDR3 coding DNA: TGTGCCAGCAGTTACTCGTATTCAGATACGCAGTATTTT. Its translation: CASSYSYSDTQYF. The V and J genes are TRBV6-5 and TRBJ2-3; D remains ambiguous. Germline-derived CDR1 and CDR2 are MNHEY and SVGAGI. The CDR3 covers 13 residues. Trimming left V 0 bases short and J 4 bases short, with 5 bases between.

This chain connects TRBV10-3 to TRBJ1-3; tentatively, D is TRBD1 (5 bases). The CDR3 is made up of 17 amino acids. V shed 8 bases and J shed 0 bases, with 20 bases lying between them. Germline loops: CDR1 ENHRY, CDR2 SYGVKD. The CDR3 DNA reads as TGTGCCATCCGGGACGTAGGACGGAGGGACTCTGGAAACACCATATATTTT. Its translation is CAIRDVGRRDSGNTIYF.

The chain employs TRBV6-5 and TRBJ1-1, with a weak D call TRBD1 (5 bases). V lost 0 bases, J lost 1 base, and 12 bases lay in between. CDR3 length equals 16 residues. Per the germline V gene, CDR1 is MNHEY and CDR2 is SVGAGI. The CDR3: CASSYSSVGQNTEAFF. CDR3 coding DNA: TGTGCCAGCAGTTACTCGAGCGTCGGACAGAACACTGAAGCTTTCTTT.

The CDR3 DNA sequence: TGCGCCAGCAGTCAATCGACAGACTCCTACGAGCAGTACGTC. It yields the protein CASSQSTDSYEQYV. The chain employs TRBV23-1 and TRBJ2-7; D might be TRBD1 (5 bases). TRBV23-1 is flagged as an ORF with uncertain function. The CDR3 loop spans 14 amino acids. V lost 0 bases, J lost 0 bases, and 6 bases lay in between.

The chain is built from TRBV29-1 and TRBJ2-3; D remains unclear. V shed 2 bases and J shed 6 bases, with 3 bases lying between them. There are 10 residues in the CDR3. Germline CDR1 is SQVTM and CDR2 is ANQGSEA. The CDR3 DNA reads TGCAGCGTTGAAAGGGATACGCAGTATTTT. This translates into CSVERDTQYF.

This clone was recorded only once. V usage is TRBV27 and J usage is TRBJ1-2; D is uncertain. V lost 3 bases and J lost 5, with 10 bases in between. The length of the CDR3 is 13 residues. Looked up from germline, CDR1 is MNHEY and CDR2 is SMNVEV (reference sequence). DNA for the CDR3: TGTGCCAGCAGTTTCAAGGCGTCGTATGGCTACACCTTC. Translating it yields CASSFKASYGYTF.

The genes are TRBV2 and TRBJ1-3; TRBD1 matches at 10 bases. Germline loops: CDR1 SNHLY, CDR2 FYNNEI. V was pared by 4 bases and J by 2 bases, with 8 bases of the junction left unmatched. The CDR3 has 17 residues. The CDR3 spells CASSGRDRGSTGNTIYF. The CDR3, as DNA: TGTGCCAGCAGTGGCCGGGACAGGGGATCTACTGGAAACACCATATATTTT.

This chain's CDR3 is CASSDGYGGADTQYF. For the CDR3, the DNA is TGTGCCAGCAGTGACGGCTATGGGGGAGCGGATACGCAGTATTTT. The chain combines TRBV6-4 with TRBJ2-3, with D perhaps being TRBD1 or TRBD2 (5 bases each). The CDR3 extends over 15 amino acids. Germline V gene sequence: CDR1 MRHNA, CDR2 SNTAGT. Trimming took 2 bases from V and 6 from J, leaving 15 bases between them.